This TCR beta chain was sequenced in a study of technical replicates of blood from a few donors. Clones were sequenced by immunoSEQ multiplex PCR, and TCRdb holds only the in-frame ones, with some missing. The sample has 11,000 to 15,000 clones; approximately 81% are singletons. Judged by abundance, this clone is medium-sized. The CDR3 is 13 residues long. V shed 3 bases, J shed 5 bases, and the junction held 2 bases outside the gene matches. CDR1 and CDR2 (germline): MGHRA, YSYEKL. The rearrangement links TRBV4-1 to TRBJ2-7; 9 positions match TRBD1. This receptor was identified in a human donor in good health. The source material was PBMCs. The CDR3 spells CASSQGQGDEQYF. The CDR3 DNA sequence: TGCGCCAGCAGCCAGGGACAGGGCGACGAGCAGTACTTC.